Presented here are 23 T cell receptor beta chains from one specimen sequenced in a study of T cells after posttransplantation cyclophosphamide. Profiling relied on immunoSEQ multiplex PCR, and the TCRdb table lists in-frame clones only, not all of them. This sample includes over 25,000 clones with no singletons; its ten biggest clones take up around 2.5%. Input material: PBMCs. All receptors derive from a woman aged 55-69 years in good health, CMV-negative, and a related stem cell transplant donor.

Many counts were recorded for this clone. CDR3 region: CASSQDPAAYRYEQYF. CDR3 nucleotides: TGCGCCAGCAGCCAAGATCCGGCGGCGTATAGGTACGAGCAGTACTTC. The rearrangement joins TRBV4-1 to TRBJ2-7, with D hard to call. The CDR3 consists of 16 residues. In germline, CDR1 is MGHRA, CDR2 YSYEKL. The V and J ends lost 0 bases and 4 bases respectively, with 16 bases between them.

In this sample, this clone turned up many times. Here the CDR3 DNA reads TGTGCCAGTAGTAGTGGGCGGGGGAACACTGAAGCTTTCTTT. Its translation: CASSSGRGNTEAFF. V is TRBV19 and J is TRBJ1-1; no firm D call. The CDR3 length is 14 residues. From germline, CDR1 is LNHDA and CDR2 SQIVND (reference sequence). V was trimmed by 4 bases and J by 1 base, leaving 10 bases between them.

The J gene is TRBJ2-2, the V gene TRBV6-5, with 7 bases aligning to TRBD1. The CDR3 runs to 15 residues. The germline V gene encodes CDR1 MNHEY and CDR2 SVGAGI. The ends lost 7 bases at V and 6 bases at J; junction bases unmatched: 11. CDR3 sequence reads: CASTIPGGPAGELFF. The CDR3, as DNA: TGTGCCAGCACTATCCCAGGGGGTCCGGCCGGGGAGCTGTTTTTT.

This clone appeared many times. The chain is built from TRBV28 and TRBJ2-3, with a weak D call TRBD2 (5 bases). The CDR3 runs to 14 residues. V was pared by 3 bases and J by 0 bases, with 7 bases between. Germline CDR1 MDHEN, CDR2 SYDVKM. The CDR3 nucleotides read TGTGCCAGCAGTTTCCGGGGTAGCACAGATACGCAGTATTTT. Amino acid sequence: CASSFRGSTDTQYF. The full variable domain, its missing parts supplied by reference TRBV28 and TRBJ2-3, is DVKVTQSSRYLVKRTGEKVFLECVQDMDHENMFWYRQDPGLGLRLIYFSYDVKMKEKGDIPEGYSVSREKKERFSLILESASTNQTSMYLCASSFRGSTDTQYFGPGTRLTVL.

This chain joins TRBV6-1 and TRBJ1-1; unclear D gene. This CDR3 spans 13 amino acids. Germline V gene lookup returns CDR1 MNHNS and CDR2 SASEGT. The germline V and J ends were trimmed by 3 bases and 1 base, with 6 bases remaining between them. The CDR3 DNA reads TGTGCCAGCAGTGACAAAGCGAACACTGAAGCTTTCTTT. It encodes CASSDKANTEAFF.

This clone was counted at least ten times. The chain has TRBV7-9 and TRBJ2-1; 12 nucleotides match TRBD2. The length of the CDR3 is 18 residues. The V gene end was trimmed by 0 bases and the J gene end by 8 bases; junction bases not matched to a gene: 11. Germline loops: CDR1 SEHNR, CDR2 FQNEAQ (reference sequence). CDR3 residues: CASSLARLAGEVIDEQFF. DNA of the CDR3: TGTGCCAGCAGCTTAGCAAGACTAGCGGGAGAGGTAATCGATGAGCAGTTCTTC.

This clone was seen at least ten times. The V gene is TRBV7-2, the J gene TRBJ1-2; a weak D match, TRBD1 (6 bases). Germline CDR1 SGHTA, CDR2 FQGNSA. V shed 5 bases and J shed 6 bases, with 13 bases lying between them. The CDR3 totals 13 residues. The CDR3 region is CASSIQGFNGYTF. The CDR3 region has the DNA TGTGCCAGCAGCATACAGGGCTTCAATGGCTACACCTTC.

This clone has ten or more counts. V is TRBV11-3 and J is TRBJ2-1; 7 nucleotides agree with TRBD2. J lost 11 bases, V lost 4 bases, and 11 bases had no gene match. Looked up from germline, CDR1 is SGHNT and CDR2 is YENEEA. CDR3 size: 14 residues. Written as DNA, the CDR3 is TGTGCCAGCAGCTCCGACCCTGGGGGACTACAGCAGTTCTTC. Encoded protein: CASSSDPGGLQQFF. The whole variable domain, remainder taken from reference TRBV11-3 and TRBJ2-1, is EAGVVQSPRYKIIEKKQPVAFWCNPISGHNTLYWYLQNLGQGPELLIRYENEEAVDDSQLPKDRFSAERLKGVDSTLKIQPAELGDSAVYLCASSSDPGGLQQFFGPGTRLTVL.

CDR3: CASSVSGTANGYTF. Written as DNA, the CDR3 is TGTGCCAGCAGCGTAAGCGGGACAGCAAATGGCTACACCTTC. V is TRBV9 and J is TRBJ1-2; 7 bases are a match to TRBD1. The CDR3 totals 14 residues. Germline V gene data show CDR1 as SGDLS and CDR2 as YYNGEE. The V segment lost 1 base and the J segment 6 bases; nucleotides outside the gene matches: 6.

There are a few counts of this clone. CDR3 amino acids: CASSAGADPFEAFF. The DNA of the CDR3 is TGTGCCAGCAGCGCAGGGGCGGATCCCTTTGAAGCTTTCTTT. This rearrangement joins TRBV9 to TRBJ1-1; D might be TRBD1 (6 bases). V was shortened by 3 bases and J by 7 bases, with 16 bases between the two germline ends. The CDR3 sequence is 14 residues long. Per the germline V gene, CDR1 is SGDLS and CDR2 is YYNGEE.

The sample holds many counts of this clone. The chain is built from TRBV6-6 and TRBJ1-5, with D possibly being TRBD1 (5 bases). Trimming stripped 2 bases from V and 7 bases from J, with 15 bases between. Per germline, CDR1 MNHNY and CDR2 SVGAGI (reference sequence). The CDR3 is made up of 15 amino acids. The CDR3 region has the DNA TGTGCCAGCAGTTACCCGGCAGGGCTGGGACAGCCCCAGCATTTT. Translated: CASSYPAGLGQPQHF.

This clone was detected many times. The V and J genes are TRBV11-2 and TRBJ2-3, with TRBD2 identical over 14 bases. Germline V lookup: CDR1 SGHAT, CDR2 FQNNGV. The V and J ends lost 5 bases and 3 bases, in that order; junction bases with no gene match: 13. CDR3 size: 19 residues. The CDR3 here is CASSRGTSGRTPSTDTQYF. The CDR3 DNA sequence: TGTGCCAGCAGCCGTGGGACTAGCGGGAGAACACCTAGTACAGATACGCAGTATTTT.

This clone was counted at least ten times. The chain carries TRBV7-2 and TRBJ2-7; 7 bases line up with TRBD2. Looked up from germline, CDR1 is SGHTA and CDR2 is FQGNSA. Germline trimming cut 0 bases from V and 7 bases from J; bases unmatched to any gene: 6. This CDR3 has 14 amino acids. The CDR3 region has the DNA TGTGCCAGCAGCTTAGCGCGGTCTAGCGGTGAGCAGTACTTC. It codes for CASSLARSSGEQYF.

This clone has a count of ten or more. The rearrangement uses TRBV5-4 and TRBJ2-3; 10 nucleotides align to TRBD2. Germline assignment: CDR1 SGHNT and CDR2 YYREEE (reference sequence). The trim removed 1 base at V and 0 bases at J, leaving 2 bases unmatched. The CDR3 runs to 16 residues. The CDR3 DNA reads as TGTGCCAGCAGCTTGAAACTAGCGGGGAGCACAGATACGCAGTATTTT. It yields the protein CASSLKLAGSTDTQYF.

The chain links TRBV25-1 to TRBJ1-1; D gene unclear. The CDR3 sequence is 13 residues long. V lost 10 bases and J lost 1, with 13 bases in between. Germline CDR1 MGHDK, CDR2 SYGVNS. CDR3 sequence (DNA): TGTGCCACCTCTATTTCGGGGAACACTGAAGCTTTCTTT. It translates to CATSISGNTEAFF.

This clone showed up many times. The V call is TRBV14, the J call TRBJ2-7; 7 bases match TRBD2. This CDR3 is 16 amino acids long. Germline loops: CDR1 SGHDN, CDR2 FVKESK. J was trimmed by 0 bases and V by 1 base; bases with no gene match: 6. CDR3 DNA sequence: TGTGCCAGCAGCCAAGGAGGGCTAGCGGTCTCCTACGAGCAGTACTTC. Residues: CASSQGGLAVSYEQYF.

This clone was seen many times. This sequence joins TRBV5-1 and TRBJ1-6; D is unresolved. The CDR3 has 17 residues. CDR1 and CDR2 from the germline V gene are SGHRS and YFSETQ. The V end lost 5 bases, the J end lost 6 bases, and 21 bases lay between the germline ends. The CDR3: CASSSRATPESNSPLHF. The CDR3 coding sequence is TGCGCCAGCAGTAGTAGAGCAACTCCTGAGAGTAATTCACCCCTCCACTTT.

This clone was recorded at least ten times. This chain connects TRBV10-3 to TRBJ2-1, with 12 bases lining up with TRBD2. Trimming took 8 bases from V and 1 from J; bases not matched to a gene: 12. CDR1 is ENHRY, CDR2 SYGVKD, per germline. The CDR3 contains 18 residues. The CDR3 protein is CAIRLTSGSSQSYNEQFF. CDR3 in DNA: TGTGCCATCCGCCTGACTAGCGGGAGTTCACAGTCCTACAATGAGCAGTTCTTC.

This clone was detected many times. Written as DNA, the CDR3 is TGTGCCAGCACCTCGGGACAGGGGAATGAAAAACTGTTTTTT. As protein: CASTSGQGNEKLFF. The rearrangement links TRBV7-9 to TRBJ1-4; 10 bases fit TRBD1. The V gene end was trimmed by 7 bases and the J gene end by 5 bases; junction bases not matched to a gene: 4. This CDR3 contains 14 residues. In germline, CDR1 is SEHNR, CDR2 FQNEAQ (reference sequence).

This clone showed up just a few times. The chain is built from TRBV11-2 and TRBJ1-2, with D perhaps matching TRBD1 (5 bases). Germline CDR1 reads SGHAT; CDR2 reads FQNNGV. This CDR3 contains 15 residues. The V gene lost 5 bases and the J gene lost 1 base, with 14 bases spanning the gap. This CDR3 is CASSPAGGGNYGYTF. The DNA for the CDR3 is TGTGCCAGCAGCCCTGCTGGGGGGGGTAACTATGGCTACACCTTC.

This clone was detected ten times or more. V and J are TRBV12-3 or TRBV12-4 and TRBJ1-4; D is ambiguous. Trimming pared 5 bases from V and 2 bases from J, leaving 12 bases between. This CDR3 comprises 15 residues. CDR3 region: CASSNPGLTNEKLFF. As DNA, the CDR3 is TGTGCCAGCAGTAACCCAGGATTGACTAATGAAAAACTGTTTTTT.

In its sample, this clone was seen a few times. The chain links TRBV28 to TRBJ2-5; possible D gene TRBD2, 5 bases. The CDR3 extends over 13 amino acids. Germline V lookup: CDR1 MDHEN, CDR2 SYDVKM. V gave up 3 bases and J gave up 7 bases, with 12 bases separating them. CDR3 region: CASSLRAEGTQYF. The CDR3 coding sequence is TGTGCCAGCAGTTTGAGGGCCGAAGGGACCCAGTACTTC.

This clone was recorded many times. This chain joins TRBV12-3 or TRBV12-4 and TRBJ1-6; 8 bases map to TRBD1. V lost 6 bases, J lost 10 bases, and 5 bases stayed unmatched. The CDR3 consists of 13 residues. CDR3 coding DNA: TGTGCCAGCAGGGACAGGGAAAAATCACCCCTCCACTTT. Translated, it gives CASRDREKSPLHF.